Listed here is a single TCR beta chain. It was genomic DNA that served as the template for profiling TCR beta VDJ and CDR3. TCRdb re-derived calls from the reads in MiXCR, one entry per CDR3 protein. The data contain about 200,000 distinct CDR3 sequences, roughly 45% of them singletons. This CDR3 has 15 residues. V dropped 5 bases and J dropped 4 bases, with 17 bases sitting between them. CDR1 LNHNV and CDR2 YYDKDF come from the germline V gene (reference sequence). This specimen belongs to a study of CD8+CD57+ T cells in acquired aplastic anemia. The authors sequenced patients whose flow cytometry had shown CD8+CD57+ cell expansion. The enrolled patients all had severe acquired aplastic anemia.

The chain carries TRBV15 and TRBJ1-2, with D unresolved. This clonotype was obtained from a human donor with aplastic anemia. The sequenced sample consisted of sorted CD4+, CD8+, or CD8+CD57+ T cells (not recorded which) from PBMCs. The CDR3 DNA sequence: TGTGCCACCAGCTCGGCCGAGGGTAGGCGCTATGGCTACACCTTC. It codes for CATSSAEGRRYGYTF.